This entry describes one T cell receptor beta chain. The antigen is not known. The V gene's germline CDR1 is SEHNR and CDR2 FQNEAQ (reference sequence). The ends lost 0 bases at V and 2 bases at J; junction bases unmatched: 1. The CDR3 contains 15 residues. This record comes from a study of OX40 agonist ivuxolimab in advanced cancers. Study-wide background: Administration of intravenous ivuxolimab to patients occurred every 2 weeks at 0.01 to 10 mg/kg. Two patients with cutaneous melanoma and one with hepatocellular carcinoma, three in total, showed partial responses.

Whole-study results and caveats: At 0.1 to 3.0 mg/kg, CD4+ and CD8+ blood T cells expanded clonally by week 6. Expanded peripheral T cell antigen specificity was not determined.

Clones were read by immunoSEQ multiplex PCR, and TCRdb kept only the in-frame ones, dropping some. This sample has approximately 84,000 clones, with more than 85% found just once. The receptor comes from an adult with an advanced solid tumor such as melanoma, head and neck, liver or kidney cancer. The chain has TRBV7-9 and TRBJ2-1; 7 nucleotides line up with TRBD2. Material: CD4+ or CD8+ T cells sorted from blood, obtained in a trial of the OX40 agonist ivuxolimab. CDR3 nucleotides: TGTGCCAGCAGCTTAGCAGCGGGAACCTACAATGAGCAGTTCTTC. This translates into CASSLAAGTYNEQFF.